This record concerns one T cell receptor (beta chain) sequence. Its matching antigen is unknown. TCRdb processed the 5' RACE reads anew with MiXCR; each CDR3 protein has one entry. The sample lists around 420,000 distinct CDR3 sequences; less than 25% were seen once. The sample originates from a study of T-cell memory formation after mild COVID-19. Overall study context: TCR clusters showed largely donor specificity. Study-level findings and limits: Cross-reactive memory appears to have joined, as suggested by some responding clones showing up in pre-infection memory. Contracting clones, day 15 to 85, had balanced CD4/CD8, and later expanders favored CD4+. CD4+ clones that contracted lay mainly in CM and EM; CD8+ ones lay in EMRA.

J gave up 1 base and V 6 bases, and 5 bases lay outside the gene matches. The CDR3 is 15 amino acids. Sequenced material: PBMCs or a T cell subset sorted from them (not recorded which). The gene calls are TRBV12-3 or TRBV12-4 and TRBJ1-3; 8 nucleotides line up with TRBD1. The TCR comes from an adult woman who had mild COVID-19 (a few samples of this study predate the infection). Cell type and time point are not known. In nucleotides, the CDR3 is TGTGCCAGCAGCCGACAGGGGAGGTCTGGAAACACCATATATTTT. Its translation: CASSRQGRSGNTIYF.